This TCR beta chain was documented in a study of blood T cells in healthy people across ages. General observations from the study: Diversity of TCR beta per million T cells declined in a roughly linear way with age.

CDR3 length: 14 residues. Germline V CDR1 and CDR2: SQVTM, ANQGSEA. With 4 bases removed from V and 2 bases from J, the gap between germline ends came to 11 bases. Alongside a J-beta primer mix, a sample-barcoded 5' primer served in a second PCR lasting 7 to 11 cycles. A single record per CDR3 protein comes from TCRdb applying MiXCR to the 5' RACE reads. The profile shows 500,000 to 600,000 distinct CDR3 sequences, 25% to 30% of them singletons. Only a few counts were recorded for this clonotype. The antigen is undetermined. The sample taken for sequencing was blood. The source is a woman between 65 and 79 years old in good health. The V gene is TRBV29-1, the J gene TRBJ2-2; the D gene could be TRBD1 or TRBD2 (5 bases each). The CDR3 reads CSVARDGNTGELFF. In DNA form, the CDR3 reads TGCAGCGTTGCCCGGGACGGTAACACCGGGGAGCTGTTTTTT.